A selection of T cell receptor beta chains follows, all from one sample in a study of cytomegalovirus exposure and HLA in healthy donors. Produced via immunoSEQ multiplex PCR; TCRdb's table is partial and in-frame only. This listing includes about 160,000 clones. Source material: PBMCs. The receptors come from a woman aged 55-69 years in good health and CMV-seronegative. CDR3s include the opening cysteine and the closing phenylalanine or tryptophan. D genes are given only for firm matches.

>TRBV5-1|TRBJ1-2|NA
TGCGCCAGCAGCTTTGGAGCCAACTATGGCTACACCTTC
CASSFGANYGYTF
>TRBV2|TRBJ2-1|TRBD1
TGTGCCAGCAGTGGAGCCCAGGGGGTGAATGAGCAGTTCTTC
CASSGAQGVNEQFF
>TRBV9|TRBJ1-3|TRBD1
TGTGCCAGCGGACAGGGGGCTGGAAACACCATATATTTT
CASGQGAGNTIYF
>TRBV5-4|TRBJ1-1|NA
TGTGCCAGCAGCCCCTTGACTGACACTGAAGCTTTCTTT
CASSPLTDTEAFF
>TRBV6-5|TRBJ2-5|NA
TGTGCCAGCAGTTACACGCCGGGGAGTGAGCAGTACTTC
CASSYTPGSEQYF
>TRBV21-1|TRBJ1-3|NA
TGTGCCAGCAGCAAAGTCTGCGGGAACCCCTCTGGAAACACCATATATTTT
CASSKVCGNPSGNTIYF
>TRBV13|TRBJ2-5|TRBD2
TGTGCCAGCAGCACTTATTGGCTAGCGGGGCACCAAGAGACCCAGTACTTC
CASSTYWLAGHQETQYF
>TRBV25-1|TRBJ2-5|NA
TGTGCCAGCAGTGAGCCCGGGATGGAACGCAAGTACTTC
CASSEPGMERKYF
>TRBV11-1|TRBJ1-1|NA
TGTGCCAGCAGCACCCTAAATGAAGCTTTCTTT
CASSTLNEAFF
>TRBV6-1|TRBJ1-3|NA
TGTGCCAGCAATCGGTTCTCTGGAAACACCATATATTTT
CASNRFSGNTIYF
>TRBV19|TRBJ1-1|TRBD1
TGTGCCAGTAGTATAGTCGGAGGGGGACAGGGAGCTGAAGCTTTCTTT
CASSIVGGGQGAEAFF
>TRBV29-1|TRBJ1-1|NA
TGCAGCGTTGTGCGCAGGACTATGAACACTGAAGCTTTCTTT
CSVVRRTMNTEAFF
>TRBV7-2|TRBJ2-1|TRBD1
TGTGCCAGCAGCTTAGCCTCGACAGGGGCTCGGTCCTACAATGAGCAGTTCTTC
CASSLASTGARSYNEQFF
>TRBV5-4|TRBJ1-2|TRBD1
TGTGCCAGCAGCTTGCAGACAGGGATAAACTATGGCTACACCTTC
CASSLQTGINYGYTF
>TRBV7-9|TRBJ2-4|NA
TGTGCCAGCAGCCCCGCCCCGGGGTTGGAGGCCAAAAACATTCAGTACTTC
CASSPAPGLEAKNIQYF
>TRBV27|TRBJ2-3|TRBD2
TGTGCCAGCTATCGTATCCCCCCCGGACTAGCGGGGTCAGATACGCAGTATTTT
CASYRIPPGLAGSDTQYF
>TRBV27|TRBJ1-3|TRBD1
TGTGCCAGCAGTCCCCGGACAGGATTAATCGGAAACACCATATATTTT
CASSPRTGLIGNTIYF
>TRBV6-5|TRBJ2-7|TRBD2
TGTGCCAGCAGTTCAACTAGCGGGGGGGAATACGAGCAGTACTTC
CASSSTSGGEYEQYF
>TRBV18|TRBJ1-2|NA
TGTGCCAGCTCCCAGAGACAGAACTATGGCTACACCTTC
CASSQRQNYGYTF
>TRBV2|TRBJ2-1|TRBD2
TGTGCCAGCGTTACAGGCGGGGGATACAATGAGCAGTTCTTC
CASVTGGGYNEQFF
>TRBV7-2|TRBJ1-1|NA
TGTGCCAGCAGCTTAGGCGGGACGCAAGTTGAAGCTTTCTTT
CASSLGGTQVEAFF
>TRBV7-3|TRBJ1-1|NA
TGTGCCAGCAGCCTCCGGGGAGCCTTCACTGAAGCTTTCTTT
CASSLRGAFTEAFF
>TRBV11-1|TRBJ2-7|TRBD2
TGTGCCAGCAGCTTAGCTAGCGGGGGGCCCTCCTCCTACGAGCAGTACTTC
CASSLASGGPSSYEQYF
>TRBV4-2|TRBJ2-1|NA
TGTGCCAGCAGCCAAGATAATTCCGGTGCTGAGCAGTTCTTC
CASSQDNSGAEQFF
>TRBV7-9|TRBJ1-3|TRBD1
TGTGCCAGCAGCTTCCCAGGACAGGCATCTGGAAACACCATATATTTT
CASSFPGQASGNTIYF
>TRBV2|TRBJ2-7|TRBD1
TGTGCCAGCAGACTCACAGGGGGGCCCAGCTACGAGCAGTACTTC
CASRLTGGPSYEQYF
>TRBV6-1|TRBJ1-2|TRBD1
TGTGCCAGCAGTGGGCCGGGACAGGACAACTATGGCTACACCTTC
CASSGPGQDNYGYTF
>TRBV10-3|TRBJ2-3|NA
TGTGCCATCAGTGAGTCTATGGGAGCGATAGATACGCAGTATTTT
CAISESMGAIDTQYF
>TRBV15|TRBJ1-4|NA
TGTGCCACCAGCAGAAGTACTCTAAGCGCAAATGAAAAACTGTTTTTT
CATSRSTLSANEKLFF
>TRBV7-3|TRBJ1-2|TRBD1
TGTGCCAGCAGCCACGCGGGGACAGGAAACTATGGCTACACCTTC
CASSHAGTGNYGYTF
>TRBV29-1|TRBJ2-6|NA
TGCAGCGCCCTACTTCAAGGGGCCAACGTCCTGACTTTC
CSALLQGANVLTF
>TRBV9|TRBJ1-3|NA
TGTGCCAGCAGCGTCTGTTCGGGGAATGACTGCACCATATATTTT
CASSVCSGNDCTIYF
>TRBV7-2|TRBJ2-7|TRBD1
TGTGCCAGCAGCTATGGACAGGGGAACTACGAGCAGTACTTC
CASSYGQGNYEQYF
>TRBV7-2|TRBJ2-1|NA
TGTGCCAGCAGCTTACAGGCATCTGGTTACAATGAGCAGTTCTTC
CASSLQASGYNEQFF
>TRBV10-1|TRBJ1-1|TRBD1
TGCGCCAGCAGTGAGCGACAGGGAAGTGCTGAAGCTTTCTTT
CASSERQGSAEAFF
>TRBV27|TRBJ2-5|TRBD2
TGTGCCAGCAGTTTCCGTGGGACTAGCGGCCAAGAGACCCAGTACTTC
CASSFRGTSGQETQYF
>TRBV15|TRBJ1-1|TRBD1
TGTGCCACCTCCCGGGACAGGGGATGGAACACTGAAGCTTTCTTT
CATSRDRGWNTEAFF
>TRBV6-5|TRBJ1-3|NA
TGTGCCAGCAGTCCCTTTCCTGGAAACACCATATATTTT
CASSPFPGNTIYF
>TRBV5-6|TRBJ2-5|TRBD2
TGTGCCAGCAGCTTGGATCGGGAGGGCCCCTGGGAGACCCAGTACTTC
CASSLDREGPWETQYF
>TRBV10-2|TRBJ2-7|NA
TGCGCCAGCACGGGTTCCGACGGGGAGACCTACGAGCAGTACTTC
CASTGSDGETYEQYF
>TRBV5-1|TRBJ2-1|TRBD2
TGCGCCAGCAGCTTGGCTCGACTAGCGGGAGGGCGAAGTGAGCAGTTCTTC
CASSLARLAGGRSEQFF
>TRBV28|TRBJ2-7|TRBD2
TGTGCCAGCAGTTTATTCGGCCTCCGGGGGGACGAGCAGTACTTC
CASSLFGLRGDEQYF
>TRBV4-3|TRBJ2-7|TRBD1
TGCGCCAGCAGCCAAGCACTGGGGATGGGGTCGAACAGGGGTACCTCCTACGAGCAGTACTTC
CASSQALGMGSNRGTSYEQYF
>TRBV20-1|TRBJ1-2|NA
TGCAGTGCTAGGCGGGACTATGGCTACACCTTC
CSARRDYGYTF
>TRBV4-1|TRBJ1-3|NA
TGCGCCAGCAGCCAAGATGCGGGAGGGACCACTGGAAACACCATATATTTT
CASSQDAGGTTGNTIYF
>TRBV5-6|TRBJ2-1|NA
TGTGCCAGCAGCCGCACAGGGTTTGGCTACAATGAGCAGTTCTTC
CASSRTGFGYNEQFF
>TRBV19|TRBJ1-1|NA
TGTGCCAGTAGTATAGTTGTGGGCCGTACTGAAGCTTTCTTT
CASSIVVGRTEAFF
>TRBV5-1|TRBJ1-3|NA
TGCGCCAGCAGCTTGGGGGGCAGTGCCTCTGGAAACACCATATATTTT
CASSLGGSASGNTIYF
>TRBV18|TRBJ1-4|NA
TGTGCCAGCTCACCACCGGCACAGGGAGGGGAAAAACTGTTTTTT
CASSPPAQGGEKLFF
>TRBV5-1|TRBJ2-1|TRBD2
TGCGCCAGCAGCCTCATAGCGGGAGGGCCGGTTGCTGAGCAGTTCTTC
CASSLIAGGPVAEQFF
>TRBV19|TRBJ1-1|TRBD1
TGTGCCAGTAGTAGTAGGGACAGGGGGTGGACTGAAGCTTTCTTT
CASSSRDRGWTEAFF
>TRBV7-2|TRBJ2-1|TRBD2
TGTGCCAGCAGCGACCGGACTAGCGGGGCCAATGAGCAGTTCTTC
CASSDRTSGANEQFF
>TRBV29-1|TRBJ2-7|TRBD1
TGCAGCGTTACCGACAGGGGAACCTACGAGCAGTACTTC
CSVTDRGTYEQYF
>TRBV2|TRBJ1-2|TRBD1
TGTGCCAGCAGTGTGGACAGGGGGAAACGAAACTATGGCTACACCTTC
CASSVDRGKRNYGYTF
>TRBV4-2|TRBJ1-1|NA
TGTGCCAGCAGCCAAGTCTCCCCAGATATGAACACTGAAGCTTTCTTT
CASSQVSPDMNTEAFF
>TRBV4-3|TRBJ2-7|NA
TGCGCCAGCAGCCAAGAGAAGGCAGACTCCTACGAGCAGTACTTC
CASSQEKADSYEQYF
>TRBV5-1|TRBJ2-3|NA
TGCGCCAGCAGCTTGATGGGACATCCCGACGCAGATACGCAGTATTTT
CASSLMGHPDADTQYF
>TRBV5-1|TRBJ1-1|NA
TGCGCCAGCAGCTACGACATGAACACTGAAGCTTTCTTT
CASSYDMNTEAFF
>TRBV7-6|TRBJ2-2|NA
TGTGCCAGCAGCTTAGAGGGGCAGGCTATTACCGGGGAGCTGTTTTTT
CASSLEGQAITGELFF
>TRBV10-2|TRBJ1-5|NA
TGCGCCAGCAGTACACAGGGCAATCAGCCCCAGCATTTT
CASSTQGNQPQHF